This T cell receptor beta chain derives from a study of blood T cell repertoires in COVID-19. On the study more broadly: Sites across the United States, Italy and Spain contributed samples from acute and convalescent COVID-19. Sources were T cells, B-cell-depleted T cells, or PBMCs; the material itself was cDNA or gDNA.

Per the authors' pipeline: For nucleated cells, counts were estimated from reference gene primer amplification. Using immunoSEQ multiplex PCR, the repertoire was profiled, and TCRdb retains in-frame clones only, with some absent. V, J and clone size are those of that table, while D and trimming were read from the DNA. Of about 34,000 clones detected, 91% appear once; the ten largest clones hold less than 7%. The germline gives CDR1 SGDLS, CDR2 YYNGEE. V was pared by 1 base and J by 1 base, with 5 bases of the junction left unmatched. This CDR3 spans 16 amino acids. This TCR derives from a woman older than 75 with acute or convalescent COVID-19. Sequenced material: peripheral blood. The V and J genes are TRBV9 and TRBJ2-3; TRBD1 matches at 8 bases. The CDR3 loop reads CASSVQDRAGTDTQYF. For the CDR3, the DNA is TGTGCCAGCAGCGTACAGGACAGGGCGGGCACAGATACGCAGTATTTT.